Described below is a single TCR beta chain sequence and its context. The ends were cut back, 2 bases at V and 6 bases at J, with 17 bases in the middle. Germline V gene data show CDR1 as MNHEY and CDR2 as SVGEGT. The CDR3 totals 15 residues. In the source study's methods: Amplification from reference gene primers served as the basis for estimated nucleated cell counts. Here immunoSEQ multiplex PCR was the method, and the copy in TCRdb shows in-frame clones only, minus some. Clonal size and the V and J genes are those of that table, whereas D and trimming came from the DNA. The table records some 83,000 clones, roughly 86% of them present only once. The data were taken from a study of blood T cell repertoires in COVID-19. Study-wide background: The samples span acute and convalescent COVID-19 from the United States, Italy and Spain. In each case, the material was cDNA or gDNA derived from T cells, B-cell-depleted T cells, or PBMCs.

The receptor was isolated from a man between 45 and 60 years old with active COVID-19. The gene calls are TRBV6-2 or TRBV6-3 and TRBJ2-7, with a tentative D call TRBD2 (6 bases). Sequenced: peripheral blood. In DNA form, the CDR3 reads TGTGCCAGCAGTTACCTGGTGGCGGGGCTATCCGAGCAGTACTTC. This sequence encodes CASSYLVAGLSEQYF.